A selection of T cell receptor beta chains follows, all from one sample in a study of blood T cells in healthy people across ages. In TCRdb, the 5' RACE reads were re-called with MiXCR into one record per CDR3 protein. This table holds about 680,000 distinct CDR3 sequences, about half found once. Sequenced: blood. The receptor source for this set is a woman aged 55-69 years in good health. Each CDR3 is given with its conserved first and last residue. Fields, in order: J gene, clone size, V gene, D gene, CDR3 protein, CDR3 DNA. The D gene is left open where the match is weak. Some rows mark clone size as missing; the rest say once, few, many or name a class of expanded clone.

J: TRBJ1-1
size: -
V: TRBV11-2
D: TRBD1
CDR3: CASSSRGTGMNTEAFF
DNA: TGTGCCAGCAGCTCTAGAGGGACAGGAATGAACACTGAAGCTTTCTTT

J: TRBJ2-7
size: -
V: TRBV27
D: -
CDR3: CASGRESSDEQYF
DNA: TGTGCCAGCGGACGGGAAAGCTCCGACGAGCAGTACTTC

J: TRBJ2-1
size: -
V: TRBV11-2
D: TRBD2
CDR3: CASSPLAGGVYEQFF
DNA: TGTGCCAGCAGCCCCCTAGCGGGAGGTGTCTATGAGCAGTTCTTC

J: TRBJ2-7
size: many
V: TRBV12-3/TRBV12-4
D: -
CDR3: CASSLLLSSYEQYF
DNA: TGTGCCAGCAGTTTACTCCTGAGCTCCTACGAGCAGTACTTC

J: TRBJ2-3
size: -
V: TRBV28
D: TRBD2
CDR3: CASSLGSLTSTDTQYF
DNA: TGTGCCAGCAGTTTGGGATCCCTGACTAGCACTGATACGCAGTATTTT

J: TRBJ1-1
size: -
V: TRBV10-3
D: -
CDR3: CAIRLGGAATEAFF
DNA: TGTGCCATCAGGTTAGGGGGGGCGGCCACTGAAGCTTTCTTT

J: TRBJ2-5
size: -
V: TRBV11-2
D: -
CDR3: CASTSVRATETQYF
DNA: TGTGCCAGCACCAGTGTACGGGCAACAGAGACCCAGTACTTC

J: TRBJ2-4
size: few
V: TRBV25-1
D: TRBD1
CDR3: CASSGTGALAKNIQYF
DNA: TGTGCCAGCAGTGGGACAGGGGCCCTCGCCAAAAACATTCAGTACTTC

J: TRBJ1-1
size: few
V: TRBV3-1
D: -
CDR3: CASSDERGPEAFF
DNA: TGTGCCAGCAGCGATGAGCGGGGGCCTGAAGCTTTCTTT

J: TRBJ2-5
size: -
V: TRBV12-3/TRBV12-4
D: -
CDR3: CASSFGRVQETQYF
DNA: TGTGCCAGCAGTTTTGGACGTGTCCAAGAGACCCAGTACTTC

J: TRBJ2-1
size: -
V: TRBV7-9
D: TRBD2
CDR3: CASSAWTSGSYEQFF
DNA: TGTGCCAGCAGCGCGTGGACTAGCGGGAGCTATGAGCAGTTCTTC

J: TRBJ2-4
size: few
V: TRBV10-3
D: -
CDR3: CAISESAGTGKNIQYF
DNA: TGTGCCATCAGTGAATCGGCAGGGACGGGCAAAAACATTCAGTACTTC

J: TRBJ2-1
size: -
V: TRBV7-2
D: TRBD1
CDR3: CASSARQGDNEQFF
DNA: TGTGCCAGCAGCGCGCGACAGGGAGACAATGAGCAGTTCTTC

J: TRBJ2-3
size: few
V: TRBV6-5
D: -
CDR3: CASSRTSKRADTQYF
DNA: TGTGCCAGCAGCCGCACTAGTAAGCGGGCAGATACGCAGTATTTT

J: TRBJ2-3
size: once
V: TRBV20-1
D: TRBD2
CDR3: CSATSGQTSADTQYF
DNA: TGCAGTGCTACCTCAGGACAGACTAGCGCAGATACGCAGTATTTT

J: TRBJ2-6
size: -
V: TRBV7-3
D: -
CDR3: CASSLGSASVLTF
DNA: TGTGCCAGCAGTTTGGGCAGCGCCTCCGTCCTGACTTTC

J: TRBJ2-3
size: few
V: TRBV7-9
D: -
CDR3: CASTSRAESTDTQYF
DNA: TGTGCCAGCACCTCCAGAGCGGAGAGCACAGATACGCAGTATTTT

J: TRBJ1-1
size: -
V: TRBV18
D: -
CDR3: CASSPTSGANEAFF
DNA: TGTGCCAGCTCACCAACCTCAGGGGCCAATGAAGCTTTCTTT

J: TRBJ2-1
size: -
V: TRBV15
D: -
CDR3: CATSDSQTYYNEQFF
DNA: TGTGCCACCAGCGACTCGCAAACTTACTACAATGAGCAGTTCTTC

J: TRBJ2-5
size: -
V: TRBV27
D: -
CDR3: CASSLLGEGLEETQYF
DNA: TGTGCCAGCAGTTTGTTGGGAGAAGGCTTGGAGGAGACCCAGTACTTC

J: TRBJ2-7
size: few
V: TRBV27
D: -
CDR3: CASSLRAIPYEQYF
DNA: TGTGCCAGCAGTCTGAGGGCCATACCCTACGAGCAGTACTTC

J: TRBJ2-1
size: few
V: TRBV6-2/TRBV6-3
D: TRBD2
CDR3: CASSYSPLAGGDDNEQFF
DNA: TGTGCCAGCAGTTACTCTCCCTTAGCGGGGGGGGATGACAATGAGCAGTTCTTC

J: TRBJ2-1
size: once
V: TRBV7-2
D: -
CDR3: CASSPDRAFYNEQFF
DNA: TGTGCCAGCAGCCCAGACAGAGCATTTTACAATGAGCAGTTCTTC

J: TRBJ2-3
size: -
V: TRBV12-5
D: -
CDR3: CASGSVRTDTQYF
DNA: TGTGCTAGTGGCTCGGTCCGCACAGATACGCAGTATTTT

J: TRBJ1-6
size: few
V: TRBV7-6
D: TRBD1
CDR3: CASSLTGDWRSPLHF
DNA: TGTGCCAGCAGCCTAACAGGGGATTGGAGATCACCCCTCCACTTT

J: TRBJ1-2
size: -
V: TRBV7-9
D: TRBD1
CDR3: CASSLGQGSGYGYTF
DNA: TGTGCCAGCAGCTTAGGACAGGGCTCTGGGTATGGCTACACCTTC

J: TRBJ2-7
size: few
V: TRBV20-1
D: TRBD1
CDR3: CSAPRWDRAGEQYF
DNA: TGCAGTGCGCCACGCTGGGACAGGGCCGGCGAGCAGTACTTC

J: TRBJ2-3
size: few
V: TRBV28
D: -
CDR3: CASSLVQEDTQYF
DNA: TGTGCCAGCAGTTTAGTACAAGAAGATACGCAGTATTTT

J: TRBJ1-4
size: -
V: TRBV28
D: TRBD1
CDR3: CASSLLSGTGSNEKLFF
DNA: TGTGCCAGCAGTTTATTATCTGGGACAGGTTCGAATGAAAAACTGTTTTTT